The rows below give T cell receptor beta chains drawn from one sample of a study of cytomegalovirus exposure and HLA in healthy donors. Repertoires were generated with immunoSEQ multiplex PCR, while TCRdb's copy carries only in-frame clones and drops some. The sample has tens of thousands of clones, approximately 80% seen once. Sequenced sample: PBMCs. All receptors come from a man between 18 and 35 years old in good health and CMV-seropositive. Each CDR3 is given without its conserved first and last residue. D genes are given only for firm matches.

J gene: TRBJ1-6; D gene: TRBD1; V gene: TRBV6-1; CDR3 protein: ASSEPSGQRSSPLH
J gene: TRBJ1-1; D gene: TRBD1; V gene: TRBV30; CDR3 protein: AYIHRDRGTEAF
J gene: TRBJ2-7; D gene: TRBD2; V gene: TRBV6-5; CDR3 protein: ASRYSGGDTYEQY
J gene: TRBJ1-2; D gene: TRBD1; V gene: TRBV25-1; CDR3 protein: ASSDAGTAYGYT
J gene: TRBJ2-1; D gene: -; V gene: TRBV30; CDR3 protein: AWSSDTGTPPYNEQF
J gene: TRBJ2-1; D gene: -; V gene: TRBV29-1; CDR3 protein: SPKTINEQF
J gene: TRBJ2-5; D gene: TRBD2; V gene: TRBV7-6; CDR3 protein: ASSLPAGGQETQY
J gene: TRBJ2-3; D gene: TRBD2; V gene: TRBV6-4; CDR3 protein: ASSLLAGEADTQY
J gene: TRBJ2-7; D gene: TRBD1; V gene: TRBV4-1; CDR3 protein: ASSSRQGSYEQY
J gene: TRBJ2-5; D gene: -; V gene: TRBV7-8; CDR3 protein: ASSLALRHLQETQY
J gene: TRBJ2-2; D gene: -; V gene: TRBV6-5; CDR3 protein: ASTGTNTGELF
J gene: TRBJ2-7; D gene: -; V gene: TRBV13; CDR3 protein: ASSLEGMSYEQY
J gene: TRBJ1-2; D gene: -; V gene: TRBV28; CDR3 protein: ASSLLGKAYT
J gene: TRBJ2-7; D gene: TRBD1; V gene: TRBV5-1; CDR3 protein: ASSRLGTGNYEQY
J gene: TRBJ1-2; D gene: -; V gene: TRBV6-5; CDR3 protein: ASSQQGAGYT
J gene: TRBJ1-1; D gene: TRBD1; V gene: TRBV2; CDR3 protein: ASGTSRQGDPEAF
J gene: TRBJ1-2; D gene: -; V gene: TRBV30; CDR3 protein: AWSYRVGYGYT
J gene: TRBJ1-5; D gene: -; V gene: TRBV30; CDR3 protein: AWSLTLARQPQH
J gene: TRBJ2-7; D gene: TRBD1; V gene: TRBV10-3; CDR3 protein: ATLAGQGLFSYEQY
J gene: TRBJ1-5; D gene: TRBD1; V gene: TRBV12-5; CDR3 protein: ASGSRQGVQPQH
J gene: TRBJ2-7; D gene: -; V gene: TRBV7-6; CDR3 protein: ASSETGNALNYEQY
J gene: TRBJ2-2; D gene: TRBD1; V gene: TRBV30; CDR3 protein: AWSLSPGTGNTGELF
J gene: TRBJ2-1; D gene: TRBD2; V gene: TRBV5-1; CDR3 protein: ASSLGGLVNEQF
J gene: TRBJ2-7; D gene: TRBD1; V gene: TRBV5-4; CDR3 protein: ASSWWDSVYEQY
J gene: TRBJ1-2; D gene: -; V gene: TRBV9; CDR3 protein: ASSVRAGDGYT
J gene: TRBJ1-5; D gene: -; V gene: TRBV7-8; CDR3 protein: ASSLGGHQPQH
J gene: TRBJ2-1; D gene: TRBD2; V gene: TRBV7-2; CDR3 protein: ASSKSSGSANEQF
J gene: TRBJ2-5; D gene: -; V gene: TRBV11-1; CDR3 protein: ASSLGVTETQY
J gene: TRBJ2-5; D gene: TRBD2; V gene: TRBV2; CDR3 protein: ASRTSGGPSSQETQY
J gene: TRBJ1-2; D gene: TRBD1; V gene: TRBV13; CDR3 protein: ASSSSDRGRGYT
J gene: TRBJ1-1; D gene: -; V gene: TRBV18; CDR3 protein: ASSPPEGGSAF
J gene: TRBJ2-4; D gene: -; V gene: TRBV10-1; CDR3 protein: ATEGLAHHSSEAKNIQY
J gene: TRBJ1-1; D gene: -; V gene: TRBV4-1; CDR3 protein: ASSQDRTSGAF
J gene: TRBJ2-3; D gene: -; V gene: TRBV6-4; CDR3 protein: ASSLQGTSTDTQY
J gene: TRBJ1-2; D gene: -; V gene: TRBV20-1; CDR3 protein: SAGQNYGYT
J gene: TRBJ2-1; D gene: TRBD2; V gene: TRBV30; CDR3 protein: AWSVQRSGGVRREQF
J gene: TRBJ1-2; D gene: TRBD1; V gene: TRBV5-3; CDR3 protein: ARSLPPTQSGGWGYT
J gene: TRBJ2-7; D gene: -; V gene: TRBV10-3; CDR3 protein: AISDPRGEQY
J gene: -; D gene: TRBD2; V gene: TRBV4-2; CDR3 protein: ASSQDVGGGLYEQY
J gene: TRBJ1-5; D gene: -; V gene: TRBV7-2; CDR3 protein: ASRGGQGAQPQH
J gene: TRBJ2-7; D gene: -; V gene: TRBV7-7; CDR3 protein: ASSLQNGPYEQY
J gene: TRBJ2-7; D gene: -; V gene: TRBV7-8; CDR3 protein: ASSLVSDSYEQY
J gene: TRBJ2-5; D gene: TRBD2; V gene: TRBV9; CDR3 protein: ASSVGLTSGETQY
J gene: TRBJ1-1; D gene: -; V gene: TRBV30; CDR3 protein: AWSEGASTEAF
J gene: TRBJ2-2; D gene: -; V gene: TRBV7-2; CDR3 protein: ASSLVSGENTGELF